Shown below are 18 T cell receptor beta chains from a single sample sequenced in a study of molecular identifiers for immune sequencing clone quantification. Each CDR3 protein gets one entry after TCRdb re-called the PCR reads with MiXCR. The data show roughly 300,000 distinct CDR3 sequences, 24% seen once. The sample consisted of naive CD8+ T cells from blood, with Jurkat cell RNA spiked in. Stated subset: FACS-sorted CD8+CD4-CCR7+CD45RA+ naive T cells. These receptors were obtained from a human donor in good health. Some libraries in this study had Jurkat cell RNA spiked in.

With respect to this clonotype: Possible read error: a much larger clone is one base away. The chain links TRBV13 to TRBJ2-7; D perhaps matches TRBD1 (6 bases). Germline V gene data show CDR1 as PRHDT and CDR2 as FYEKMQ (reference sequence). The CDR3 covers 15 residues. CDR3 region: CASSLVSGGEYEQNF. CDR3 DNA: TGTGCCAGCAGCTTAGTTTCTGGGGGCGAGTACGAGCAGAACTTC.

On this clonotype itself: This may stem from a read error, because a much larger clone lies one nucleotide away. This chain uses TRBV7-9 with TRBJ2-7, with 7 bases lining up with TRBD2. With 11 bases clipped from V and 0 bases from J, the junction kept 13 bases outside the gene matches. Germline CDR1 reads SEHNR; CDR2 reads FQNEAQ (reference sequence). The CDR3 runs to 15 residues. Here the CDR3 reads CAGGRSGANSYEQYF. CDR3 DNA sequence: TGTGCCGGCGGCCGCAGCGGGGCCAACTCCTACGAGCAGTACTTC.

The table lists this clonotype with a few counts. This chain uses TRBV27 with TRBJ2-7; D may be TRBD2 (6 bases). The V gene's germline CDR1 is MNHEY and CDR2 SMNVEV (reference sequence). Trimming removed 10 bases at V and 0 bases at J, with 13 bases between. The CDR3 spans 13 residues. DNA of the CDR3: TGTGCCACCACGGGACTCAACTCCTACGAGCAGTACTTC. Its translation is CATTGLNSYEQYF.

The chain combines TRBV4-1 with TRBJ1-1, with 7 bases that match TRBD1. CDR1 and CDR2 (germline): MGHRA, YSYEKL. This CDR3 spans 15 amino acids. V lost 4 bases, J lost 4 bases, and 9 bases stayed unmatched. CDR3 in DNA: TGCGCCAGCAGCCGAAATACAGGGGCCGCCACTGAAGCTTTCTTT. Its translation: CASSRNTGAATEAFF.

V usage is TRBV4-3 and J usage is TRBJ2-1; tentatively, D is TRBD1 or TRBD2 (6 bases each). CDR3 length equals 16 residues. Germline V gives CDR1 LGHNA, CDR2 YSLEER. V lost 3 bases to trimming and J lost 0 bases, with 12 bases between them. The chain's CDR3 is CASSQTTGASYNEQFF. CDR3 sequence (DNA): TGCGCCAGCAGCCAGACCACGGGGGCCTCCTACAATGAGCAGTTCTTC.

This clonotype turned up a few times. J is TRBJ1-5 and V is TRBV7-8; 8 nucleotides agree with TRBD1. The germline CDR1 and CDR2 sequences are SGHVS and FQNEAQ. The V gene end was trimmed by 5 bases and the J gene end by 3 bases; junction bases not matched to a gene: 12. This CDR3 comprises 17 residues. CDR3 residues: CASSPNAVTGDNQPQHF. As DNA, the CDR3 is TGTGCCAGCAGCCCGAATGCCGTGACAGGGGACAATCAGCCCCAGCATTTT.

The DNA of the CDR3 is TGTGCCAGCAGCTTAGTTTTCCCTCTTTCATCCGGCAGACAAGAGACCCAGTACTTC. Protein: CASSLVFPLSSGRQETQYF. The genes are TRBV11-2 and TRBJ2-5; unclear D gene. Trimming shortened V by 1 base and J by 2 bases, and 23 bases separated the two germline ends. Germline CDR1 SGHAT, CDR2 FQNNGV. The CDR3 length is 19 residues.

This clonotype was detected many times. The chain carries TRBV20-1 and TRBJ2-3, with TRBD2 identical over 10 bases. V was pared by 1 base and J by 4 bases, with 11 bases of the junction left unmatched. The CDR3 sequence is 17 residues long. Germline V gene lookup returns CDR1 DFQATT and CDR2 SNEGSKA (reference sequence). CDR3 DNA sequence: TGCAGTGCTAGAGTCTCAGCGGGGGGGCTTATCGCAGATACGCAGTATTTT. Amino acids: CSARVSAGGLIADTQYF.

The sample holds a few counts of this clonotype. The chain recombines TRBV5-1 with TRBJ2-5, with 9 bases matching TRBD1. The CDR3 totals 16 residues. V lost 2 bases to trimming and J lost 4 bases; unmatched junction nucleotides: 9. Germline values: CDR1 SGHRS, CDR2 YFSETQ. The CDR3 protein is CASSFFGTGIGETQYF. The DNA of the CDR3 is TGCGCCAGCAGCTTCTTCGGGACAGGGATCGGAGAGACCCAGTACTTC.

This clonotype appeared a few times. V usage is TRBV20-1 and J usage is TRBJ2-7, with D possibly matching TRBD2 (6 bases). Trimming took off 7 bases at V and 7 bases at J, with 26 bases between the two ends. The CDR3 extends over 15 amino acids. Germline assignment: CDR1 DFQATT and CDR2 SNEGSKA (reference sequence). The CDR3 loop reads CSGKDFEKRRVEQYF. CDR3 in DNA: TGCAGTGGTAAAGATTTCGAAAAGCGGAGGGTGGAGCAGTACTTC.

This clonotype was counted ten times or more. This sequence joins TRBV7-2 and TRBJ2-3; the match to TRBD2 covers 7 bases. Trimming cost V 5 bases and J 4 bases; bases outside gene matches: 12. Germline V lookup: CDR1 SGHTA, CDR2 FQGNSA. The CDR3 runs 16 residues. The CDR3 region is CASSPARTRTSDTQYF. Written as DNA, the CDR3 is TGTGCCAGCAGCCCGGCCAGGACTAGGACCTCAGATACGCAGTATTTT.

CDR3: CASSLFSDSNQPQHF. The CDR3 coding sequence is TGTGCCAGCAGTTTATTCTCCGATAGCAATCAGCCCCAGCATTTT. V usage is TRBV12-3 or TRBV12-4 and J usage is TRBJ1-5; no clear D gene. V lost 2 bases, J lost 0 bases, and 8 bases lay in between. This CDR3 is built from 15 residues.

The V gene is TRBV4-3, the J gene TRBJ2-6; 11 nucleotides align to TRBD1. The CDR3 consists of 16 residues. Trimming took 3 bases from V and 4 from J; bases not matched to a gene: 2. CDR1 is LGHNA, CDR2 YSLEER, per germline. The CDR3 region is CASSQGQGVGANVLTF. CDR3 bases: TGCGCCAGCAGCCAGGGACAGGGGGTAGGGGCCAACGTCCTGACTTTC.

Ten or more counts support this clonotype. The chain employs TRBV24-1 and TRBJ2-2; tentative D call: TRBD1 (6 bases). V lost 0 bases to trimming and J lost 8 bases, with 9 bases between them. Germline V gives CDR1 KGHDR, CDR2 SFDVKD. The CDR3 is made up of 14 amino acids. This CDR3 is CATSDLTGTGELFF. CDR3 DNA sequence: TGTGCCACCAGTGATTTGACAGGGACAGGGGAGCTGTTTTTT.

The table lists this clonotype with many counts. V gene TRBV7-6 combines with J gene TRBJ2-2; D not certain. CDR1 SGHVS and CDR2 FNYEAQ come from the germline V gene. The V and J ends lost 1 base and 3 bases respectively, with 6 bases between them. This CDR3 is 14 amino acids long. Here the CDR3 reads CASSLVGDTGELFF. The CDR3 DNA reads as TGTGCCAGCAGCTTAGTAGGTGACACCGGGGAGCTGTTTTTT.

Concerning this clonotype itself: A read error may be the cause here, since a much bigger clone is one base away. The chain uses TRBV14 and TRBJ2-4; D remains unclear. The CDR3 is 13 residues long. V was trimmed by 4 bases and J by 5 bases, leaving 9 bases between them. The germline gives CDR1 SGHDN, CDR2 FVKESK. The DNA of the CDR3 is TGTGCCAGCAGCCCCCCCCCTCAAAACATTCAGTACTTC. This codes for CASSPPPQNIQYF.

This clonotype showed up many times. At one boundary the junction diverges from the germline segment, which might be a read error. The CDR3 loop is CSVEGAAKKGLAKNIQYF. CDR3 DNA sequence: TGCAGCGTAGAAGGGGCAGCCAAGAAAGGTCTAGCCAAAAACATTCAGTACTTC. The rearrangement links TRBV29-1 to TRBJ2-4, with a possible D match to TRBD1 (5 bases). The CDR3 loop spans 18 amino acids. Germline lookup yields CDR1 SQVTM and CDR2 ANQGSEA.

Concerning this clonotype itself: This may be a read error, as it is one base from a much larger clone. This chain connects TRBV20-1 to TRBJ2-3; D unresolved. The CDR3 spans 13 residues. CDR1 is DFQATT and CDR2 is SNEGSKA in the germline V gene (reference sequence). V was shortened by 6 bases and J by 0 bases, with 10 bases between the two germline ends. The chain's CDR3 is CSAGASSTDTQYF. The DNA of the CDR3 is TGCAGTGCAGGAGCGTCTAGCACAGATACGCAGTATTTT.